This is a list of T cell receptor beta chains from one sample in a study of blood T cell repertoires in COVID-19. The repertoire was sequenced with immunoSEQ multiplex PCR; TCRdb's copy has only in-frame clones and lacks some. The table lists just over 250,000 clones, about nine tenths of them singletons, with roughly 9.8% in the top ten. Material: peripheral blood. Receptor source: a man between 40 and 49 years old who had recovered from COVID-19. The CDR3 runs from the conserved cysteine through the conserved F or W. The order of the fields is V gene, D gene, CDR3 length, J gene, clone size, CDR3 protein, CDR3 DNA. A D gene is named only where the DNA matches it firmly. Some rows have no size entry. The others give once, few or many, or a class for an expanded clone.

v_call: TRBV2
d_call: NA
cdr3_length: 16
j_call: TRBJ2-7
clone_size: NA
cdr3_aa: CASSEALARKSYEQYF
cdr3_nt: TGTGCCAGCAGTGAGGCCCTGGCTCGAAAGTCCTACGAGCAGTACTTC

v_call: TRBV6-6
d_call: TRBD2
cdr3_length: 15
j_call: TRBJ2-1
clone_size: NA
cdr3_aa: CASSPTSGGYNEQFF
cdr3_nt: TGTGCCAGCAGCCCGACTAGCGGGGGGTACAATGAGCAGTTCTTC

v_call: TRBV6-2/TRBV6-3
d_call: NA
cdr3_length: 16
j_call: TRBJ2-5
clone_size: few
cdr3_aa: CASSYLHDSPQETQYF
cdr3_nt: TGTGCCAGCAGTTACCTTCATGACAGCCCGCAAGAGACCCAGTACTTC

v_call: TRBV6-6
d_call: TRBD2
cdr3_length: 16
j_call: TRBJ2-3
clone_size: NA
cdr3_aa: CASSYSTSGGAAAQYF
cdr3_nt: TGTGCCAGCAGTTACTCGACTAGCGGGGGGGCTGCCGCGCAGTATTTT

v_call: TRBV7-8
d_call: NA
cdr3_length: 15
j_call: TRBJ1-2
clone_size: NA
cdr3_aa: CASSLGSYGGYGYTF
cdr3_nt: TGTGCCAGCAGCTTAGGTTCCTACGGAGGATATGGCTACACCTTC

v_call: TRBV7-6
d_call: TRBD2
cdr3_length: 15
j_call: TRBJ2-7
clone_size: NA
cdr3_aa: CASSRTTSGSNEQYF
cdr3_nt: TGTGCCAGCAGCCGCACGACTAGCGGGAGTAACGAGCAGTACTTC

v_call: TRBV7-9
d_call: NA
cdr3_length: 13
j_call: TRBJ2-7
clone_size: NA
cdr3_aa: CASSLGHSYEQYF
cdr3_nt: TGTGCCAGCAGCTTAGGACATTCCTACGAGCAGTACTTC

v_call: TRBV7-8
d_call: NA
cdr3_length: 16
j_call: TRBJ1-5
clone_size: NA
cdr3_aa: CASSRGTPQGNQPQHF
cdr3_nt: TGTGCCAGCAGCCGCGGTACCCCCCAGGGCAATCAGCCCCAGCATTTT

v_call: TRBV3-1/TRBV3-2
d_call: NA
cdr3_length: 13
j_call: TRBJ2-1
clone_size: NA
cdr3_aa: CASSQRQRDEQFF
cdr3_nt: TGTGCCAGCAGCCAAAGACAGCGGGATGAGCAGTTCTTC

v_call: TRBV18
d_call: TRBD2
cdr3_length: 16
j_call: TRBJ2-1
clone_size: NA
cdr3_aa: CASSLASGGAQNEQFF
cdr3_nt: TGTGCCAGCTCACTGGCTAGCGGGGGGGCACAGAATGAGCAGTTCTTC

v_call: TRBV6-2/TRBV6-3
d_call: TRBD2
cdr3_length: 17
j_call: TRBJ2-3
clone_size: NA
cdr3_aa: CASSYPPSGRATDTQYF
cdr3_nt: TGTGCCAGCAGTTACCCCCCTAGCGGGAGGGCCACAGATACGCAGTATTTT

v_call: TRBV19
d_call: NA
cdr3_length: 15
j_call: TRBJ1-5
clone_size: NA
cdr3_aa: CASSREVLSNQPQHF
cdr3_nt: TGTGCCAGTAGTCGCGAGGTTCTAAGCAATCAGCCCCAGCATTTT

v_call: TRBV7-8
d_call: NA
cdr3_length: 15
j_call: TRBJ2-7
clone_size: NA
cdr3_aa: CASSLYPGVDYEQYF
cdr3_nt: TGTGCCAGCAGCTTATATCCGGGGGTGGACTACGAGCAGTACTTC

v_call: TRBV5-6
d_call: NA
cdr3_length: 14
j_call: TRBJ2-1
clone_size: NA
cdr3_aa: CASSEYRVHNEQFF
cdr3_nt: TGTGCCAGCAGCGAATACAGGGTGCACAATGAGCAGTTCTTC

v_call: TRBV7-9
d_call: NA
cdr3_length: 13
j_call: TRBJ2-1
clone_size: NA
cdr3_aa: CASSLDNNNEQFF
cdr3_nt: TGTGCCAGCAGCTTAGATAATAACAATGAGCAGTTCTTC

v_call: TRBV7-9
d_call: NA
cdr3_length: 11
j_call: TRBJ2-1
clone_size: NA
cdr3_aa: CASSSTDEQFF
cdr3_nt: TGTGCCAGCAGCTCTACCGATGAGCAGTTCTTC

v_call: TRBV6-2/TRBV6-3
d_call: TRBD2
cdr3_length: 14
j_call: TRBJ2-1
clone_size: NA
cdr3_aa: CASGLAGGNNEQFF
cdr3_nt: TGTGCCAGCGGCCTAGCGGGAGGGAACAATGAGCAGTTCTTC

v_call: TRBV30
d_call: TRBD1
cdr3_length: 13
j_call: TRBJ1-5
clone_size: NA
cdr3_aa: CAWGTGGSQPQHF
cdr3_nt: TGTGCCTGGGGTACAGGGGGTAGTCAGCCCCAGCATTTT

v_call: TRBV7-8
d_call: NA
cdr3_length: 11
j_call: TRBJ2-7
clone_size: NA
cdr3_aa: CASSPQYEQYF
cdr3_nt: TGTGCCAGCAGCCCACAATACGAGCAGTACTTC

v_call: TRBV11-3
d_call: NA
cdr3_length: 16
j_call: TRBJ2-1
clone_size: NA
cdr3_aa: CASSSFPVADYNEQFF
cdr3_nt: TGTGCCAGCAGCTCCTTCCCGGTAGCGGACTACAATGAGCAGTTCTTC

v_call: TRBV2
d_call: TRBD2
cdr3_length: 14
j_call: TRBJ2-2
clone_size: NA
cdr3_aa: CASSGGGGFGELFF
cdr3_nt: TGTGCCAGCAGTGGCGGCGGGGGATTCGGGGAGCTGTTTTTT

v_call: TRBV7-9
d_call: TRBD1
cdr3_length: 15
j_call: TRBJ1-1
clone_size: NA
cdr3_aa: CASSLGQALNTEAFF
cdr3_nt: TGTGCCAGCAGCCTAGGACAGGCCCTGAACACTGAAGCTTTCTTT

v_call: TRBV3-1/TRBV3-2
d_call: TRBD2
cdr3_length: 16
j_call: TRBJ2-1
clone_size: NA
cdr3_aa: CASSPPGLAGEDEQFF
cdr3_nt: TGTGCCAGCAGTCCTCCGGGACTAGCGGGAGAAGATGAGCAGTTCTTC

v_call: TRBV9
d_call: TRBD2
cdr3_length: 16
j_call: TRBJ2-7
clone_size: NA
cdr3_aa: CASSPGGTSGVYEQYF
cdr3_nt: TGTGCCAGCAGCCCAGGCGGGACTAGCGGGGTCTACGAGCAGTACTTC

v_call: TRBV9
d_call: TRBD1
cdr3_length: 13
j_call: TRBJ1-2
clone_size: NA
cdr3_aa: CASSAATGYGYTF
cdr3_nt: TGTGCCAGCAGCGCCGCGACAGGGTATGGCTACACCTTC

v_call: TRBV25-1
d_call: NA
cdr3_length: 13
j_call: TRBJ1-2
clone_size: NA
cdr3_aa: CASSHTLNYGYTF
cdr3_nt: TGTGCCAGCAGCCACACGCTGAACTATGGCTACACCTTC

v_call: TRBV23-1
d_call: TRBD1
cdr3_length: 17
j_call: TRBJ2-7
clone_size: NA
cdr3_aa: CASSQSPPRQGSYEQYF
cdr3_nt: TGCGCCAGCAGTCAATCCCCCCCGCGACAGGGATCCTACGAGCAGTACTTC

v_call: TRBV27
d_call: NA
cdr3_length: 13
j_call: TRBJ1-6
clone_size: NA
cdr3_aa: CASSPGGRSPLHF
cdr3_nt: TGTGCCAGCAGCCCGGGGGGTCGATCACCCCTCCACTTT

v_call: TRBV5-3
d_call: TRBD2
cdr3_length: 17
j_call: TRBJ2-5
clone_size: NA
cdr3_aa: CATPGEPSGVPGETQYF
cdr3_nt: TGTGCCACCCCAGGGGAACCTAGCGGGGTACCGGGGGAGACCCAGTACTTC

v_call: TRBV6-5
d_call: TRBD1
cdr3_length: 14
j_call: TRBJ1-6
clone_size: NA
cdr3_aa: CASTLGQVNSPLHF
cdr3_nt: TGTGCCAGCACTCTGGGACAGGTGAATTCACCCCTCCACTTT

v_call: TRBV6-2/TRBV6-3
d_call: TRBD2
cdr3_length: 14
j_call: TRBJ2-7
clone_size: NA
cdr3_aa: CASRPSGRGNEQYF
cdr3_nt: TGTGCCAGCAGGCCTAGCGGGAGAGGGAACGAGCAGTACTTC

v_call: TRBV29-1
d_call: TRBD1
cdr3_length: 12
j_call: TRBJ1-1
clone_size: NA
cdr3_aa: CSTMTGVQSAFF
cdr3_nt: TGCAGCACAATGACAGGGGTGCAATCGGCTTTCTTT

v_call: TRBV11-3
d_call: NA
cdr3_length: 15
j_call: TRBJ2-7
clone_size: NA
cdr3_aa: CASSLSAGPTYEQYF
cdr3_nt: TGTGCCAGCAGCTTATCGGCGGGACCAACCTACGAGCAGTACTTC

v_call: TRBV7-9
d_call: NA
cdr3_length: 12
j_call: TRBJ2-7
clone_size: NA
cdr3_aa: CASSLGGAGEYF
cdr3_nt: TGTGCCAGCAGCTTAGGAGGGGCAGGGGAGTACTTC

v_call: TRBV7-2
d_call: TRBD1
cdr3_length: 15
j_call: TRBJ1-4
clone_size: once
cdr3_aa: CASSLDRQGNEKLFF
cdr3_nt: TGTGCCAGCAGCTTAGACCGACAGGGTAATGAAAAACTGTTTTTT

v_call: TRBV3-1/TRBV3-2
d_call: TRBD2
cdr3_length: 15
j_call: TRBJ2-1
clone_size: NA
cdr3_aa: CASNTLAGEGNEQFF
cdr3_nt: TGTGCCAGCAATACACTAGCGGGAGAGGGCAATGAGCAGTTCTTC

v_call: TRBV7-8
d_call: NA
cdr3_length: 14
j_call: TRBJ2-7
clone_size: NA
cdr3_aa: CASSRVEGSYEQYF
cdr3_nt: TGTGCCAGCAGCCGGGTCGAGGGCTCCTACGAGCAGTACTTC

v_call: TRBV2
d_call: NA
cdr3_length: 12
j_call: TRBJ2-7
clone_size: NA
cdr3_aa: CASRWSSYEQYF
cdr3_nt: TGTGCCAGCAGGTGGAGTTCCTACGAGCAGTACTTC

v_call: TRBV5-6
d_call: TRBD2
cdr3_length: 16
j_call: TRBJ2-1
clone_size: NA
cdr3_aa: CASSYRTSGSNNEQFF
cdr3_nt: TGTGCCAGCAGCTACCGGACTAGCGGGAGCAACAATGAGCAGTTCTTC

v_call: TRBV19
d_call: NA
cdr3_length: 16
j_call: TRBJ1-4
clone_size: NA
cdr3_aa: CASSIGQGMRDEKLFF
cdr3_nt: TGTGCCAGTAGTATAGGCCAGGGGATGAGGGATGAAAAACTGTTTTTT